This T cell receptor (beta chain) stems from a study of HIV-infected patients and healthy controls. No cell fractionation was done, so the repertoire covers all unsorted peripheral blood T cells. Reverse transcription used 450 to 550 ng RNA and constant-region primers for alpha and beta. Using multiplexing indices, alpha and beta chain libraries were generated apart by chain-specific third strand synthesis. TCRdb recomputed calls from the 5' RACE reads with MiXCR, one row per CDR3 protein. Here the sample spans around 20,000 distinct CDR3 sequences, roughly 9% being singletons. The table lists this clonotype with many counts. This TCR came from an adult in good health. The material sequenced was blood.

The CDR3 region is CASSLTPGRQNGEQYF. In nucleotides, the CDR3 is TGCGCCAGCAGCTTGACCCCGGGACGGCAGAATGGGGAGCAGTACTTC. V gene TRBV5-1 combines with J gene TRBJ2-7; D is possibly TRBD1 or TRBD2 (5 bases each). Germline values: CDR1 SGHRS, CDR2 YFSETQ. V was pared by 1 base and J by 7 bases, with 21 bases between. This CDR3 contains 16 residues. The entire variable domain, with the rest obtained from reference TRBV5-1 and TRBJ2-7, is as follows: KAGVTQTPRYLIKTRGQQVTLSCSPISGHRSVSWYQQTPGQGLQFLFEYFSETQRNKGNFPGRFSGRQFSNSRSEMNVSTLELGDSALYLCASSLTPGRQNGEQYFGPGTRLTVT.